This TCR beta chain stems from a study of shared T cell receptors in the human thymus. This clone appeared once. Trimming shortened V by 3 bases and J by 0 bases, and 15 bases separated the two germline ends. CDR3 length: 16 residues. CDR1 and CDR2 from the germline V gene are SGHDN and FVKESK. The data were produced by immunoSEQ multiplex PCR, yet TCRdb's version contains in-frame clones alone and is incomplete. The sample consists of 720,000 or so clones, approximately 85% of them appearing once. The sample also formed part of further work on human thymus T cells. That publication notes: Congenital heart defects were the reason for the corrective surgery that the donors, healthy Finnish infants, were having. Thymus pieces cut out during corrective heart surgery were the tissue that was used. Blood and thymic repertoires both appeared biased in V and J gene usage. Overlap was high between thymic repertoires from unrelated individuals, as reported in related research.

The chain combines TRBV14 with TRBJ2-7; tentative D call: TRBD1 (7 bases). This TCR was recovered from a girl less than two years old with a congenital heart defect. The sequencing input was thymocytes. Here the CDR3 reads CASSQVYRGGSYEQYF. In DNA, the CDR3 is TGTGCCAGCAGCCAGGTTTACAGGGGAGGCTCCTACGAGCAGTACTTC.